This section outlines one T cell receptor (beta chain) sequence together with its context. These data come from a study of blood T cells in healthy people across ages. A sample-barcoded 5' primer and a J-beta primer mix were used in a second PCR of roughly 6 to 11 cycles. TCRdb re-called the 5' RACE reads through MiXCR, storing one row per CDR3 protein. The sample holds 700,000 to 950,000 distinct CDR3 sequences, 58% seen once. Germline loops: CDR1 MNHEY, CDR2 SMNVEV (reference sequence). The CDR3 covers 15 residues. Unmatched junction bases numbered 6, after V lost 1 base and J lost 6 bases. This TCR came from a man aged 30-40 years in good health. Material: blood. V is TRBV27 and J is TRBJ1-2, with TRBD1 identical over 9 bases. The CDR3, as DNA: TGTGCCAGCAGTTTATTTTCTACAGGGGGCGATGGCTACACCTTC. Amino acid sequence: CASSLFSTGGDGYTF.